The clone carrying this T cell receptor beta chain was counted at least ten times. This specimen belongs to a study of regulatory T cells in long-lasting Graves disease. According to the study, TCR beta libraries were built with iRepertoire HTBI primers and CDR3-region Arm-PCR. TCRdb itself ran the multiplex PCR reads through MiXCR, one entry per CDR3 protein. The sample carries fewer than 650,000 distinct CDR3 sequences, roughly a sixth recorded once. Time point noted: newly diagnosed GD, antithyroid drugs for less than 3 months. From RNA extracted from PBMCs, the TCR library was made. V was clipped by 3 bases and J by 6 bases, with 7 bases between them. Germline loops: CDR1 SNHLY, CDR2 FYNNEI. The CDR3 is 12 amino acids. The data were also submitted as part of a second study, on T cells in Graves' hyperthyroidism and ophthalmopathy.

V gene TRBV2 combines with J gene TRBJ2-3; D may be TRBD2 (5 bases). The source material was peripheral blood mononuclear cells (PBMCs), sampled at new diagnosis, from a patient treated with antithyroid drugs. The origin of this receptor is a man aged 18 to 30 with Graves disease. The CDR3 loop is CASSELADTQYF. The CDR3 region has the DNA TGTGCCAGCAGTGAGTTAGCGGATACGCAGTATTTT.